These T cell receptor beta chains were read from a single sample in a study of CD8 T cells in Susac syndrome. TCRdb itself ran the immunoSEQ multiplex PCR reads through MiXCR, one entry per CDR3 protein. The repertoire has 90,000 to 150,000 distinct CDR3 sequences, 85% to 95% of them found once; the top ten carry about 0.087%. Sequenced: CD4+ T cells from PBMCs. Receptors were obtained from a human donor with multiple sclerosis. Each CDR3 is given with its conserved first and last residue. A D gene is named only where the DNA matches it firmly. Clone size is not always given. Where it is, it says once, few, many or a class for expanded clones.

clone size,CDR3 length,D gene,J gene,V gene,CDR3 DNA,CDR3 protein
once,13,-,TRBJ1-2,TRBV7-2,TGTGCCAGCAGCCCGCGCCGGACGGATGGCTACACCTTC,CASSPRRTDGYTF
-,15,-,TRBJ1-6,TRBV19,TGTGCCAGTAGTATACGGGGTGCCAATAATTCACCCCTCCACTTT,CASSIRGANNSPLHF
-,17,TRBD1,TRBJ2-2,TRBV2,TGTGCCAGCAGTGAACGAGGGGGCAGTTCGAACACCGGGGAGCTGTTTTTT,CASSERGGSSNTGELFF
-,16,TRBD1,TRBJ2-3,TRBV28,TGTGCCAGCAGCAGGTCCGGGACAGGGGTTTTGGATACGCAGTATTTT,CASSRSGTGVLDTQYF
-,13,-,TRBJ2-2,TRBV11-2,TGTGCCAGCAGCTTAGATATTCTAAGGGAGCTGTTTTTT,CASSLDILRELFF
once,12,-,TRBJ2-5,TRBV5-1,TGCGCCAGCAGCTCGATACGGGAGACCCAGTACTTC,CASSSIRETQYF
-,15,-,TRBJ2-3,TRBV6-2/TRBV6-3,TGTGCCAGCAGTTTACGGACCCCCTACGCTGATACGCAGTATTTT,CASSLRTPYADTQYF
-,15,TRBD1,TRBJ2-5,TRBV12-3/TRBV12-4,TGTGCCAGCAGTTGGACAGGTGGAATTCAAGAGACCCAGTACTTC,CASSWTGGIQETQYF
-,16,TRBD1,TRBJ2-7,TRBV18,TGTGCCAGCTCGCTCTCAGGGGGCTTTAGCTCCTACGAGCAGTACTTC,CASSLSGGFSSYEQYF
-,14,-,TRBJ2-6,TRBV30,TGTGCCTGGAGCTATAACGCTGGGGCCAACGTCCTGACTTTC,CAWSYNAGANVLTF
-,13,-,TRBJ2-7,TRBV5-6,TGTGCCAGCAGCCCCGACAACTCCTACGAGCAGTACTTC,CASSPDNSYEQYF
-,13,-,TRBJ1-1,TRBV7-9,TGTGCCAGCAGCTCCGGGTCCCCCGCACGGGCTTTCTTT,CASSSGSPARAFF
-,14,-,TRBJ1-2,TRBV19,TGTGCCAGTACCACCTCAGGGCTCTACTATGGCTACACCTTC,CASTTSGLYYGYTF
once,12,TRBD2,TRBJ2-1,TRBV29-1,TGCAGCGGCGAGCGGGGGGTCAATGAGCAGTTCTTC,CSGERGVNEQFF
-,16,TRBD1,TRBJ1-4,TRBV14,TGTGCCAGCAGCCCCGGGACAGGGGCCTTTAATGAAAAACTGTTTTTT,CASSPGTGAFNEKLFF
once,19,-,TRBJ1-5,TRBV3-1,TGTGCCAGCAGCCAAGGGGGTCCAGGGGCGGCGTTGGGCAATCAGCCCCAGCATTTT,CASSQGGPGAALGNQPQHF
-,13,-,TRBJ1-4,TRBV14,TGTGCCAGCAGCCTAGGACAGCAAGAAAAACTGTTTTTT,CASSLGQQEKLFF
-,11,-,TRBJ1-5,TRBV28,TGTGCCAGCAGTTTCTCTCAGCCCCAGCATTTT,CASSFSQPQHF
-,13,-,TRBJ2-1,TRBV7-7,TGTGCCAGCAGCTTTCGGCGGGGAAATGAGCAGTTCTTC,CASSFRRGNEQFF
-,15,TRBD1,TRBJ2-5,TRBV12-3/TRBV12-4,TGTGCCAGCAGTTTACCCTTCAGGGGGCAAGAGACCCAGTACTTC,CASSLPFRGQETQYF
once,12,-,TRBJ2-5,TRBV2,TGTGCCAGCAGTGAAGGGGTGGAGACCCAGTACTTC,CASSEGVETQYF
-,16,TRBD1,TRBJ1-1,TRBV5-1,TGCGCCAGCAGCGCGGACAGGGGGAGCGGGAACACTGAAGCTTTCTTT,CASSADRGSGNTEAFF
-,14,-,TRBJ2-2,TRBV20-1,TGCAGTGCTAGAACGGGACAGAACACCGGGGAGCTGTTTTTT,CSARTGQNTGELFF
-,13,-,TRBJ1-2,TRBV19,TGTGCCAGTAGTATGACAGAGATAGGTGGCTACACCTTC,CASSMTEIGGYTF
once,16,-,TRBJ2-6,TRBV12-3/TRBV12-4,TGTGCCAGCAGTCGGGACGGGAACTCTGGGGCCAACGTCCTGACTTTC,CASSRDGNSGANVLTF
-,13,-,TRBJ1-5,TRBV12-3/TRBV12-4,TGTGCCAGCAGTTGGCAGGCCGAACAGCCCCAGCATTTT,CASSWQAEQPQHF
-,13,-,TRBJ1-5,TRBV15,TGTGCCACCAGCAGAGCGGTGTTTCAGCCCCAGCATTTT,CATSRAVFQPQHF
-,13,-,TRBJ1-2,TRBV27,TGTGCCAGCAGTTTAAAGGTTAACTATGGCTACACCTTC,CASSLKVNYGYTF
-,13,-,TRBJ1-5,TRBV11-2,TGTGCCAGCAGCTTCGGGCCTGTCCGGCCCCAGCATTTT,CASSFGPVRPQHF
-,13,TRBD1,TRBJ2-5,TRBV4-2,TGTGCCAGCAGCCCGCAGGGGGACGAGACCCAGTACTTC,CASSPQGDETQYF
-,15,-,TRBJ1-6,TRBV3-1,TGTGCCAGCAGCCAAACCGGGACCGGTAATTCACCCCTCCACTTT,CASSQTGTGNSPLHF
-,13,-,TRBJ2-3,TRBV28,TGTGCCAGCAGTCCGACGGACACAGATACGCAGTATTTT,CASSPTDTDTQYF
-,14,-,TRBJ1-6,TRBV30,TGTGCCTGGATTCTAAGCAGGAGTAATTCACCCCTCCACTTT,CAWILSRSNSPLHF
-,14,-,TRBJ2-1,TRBV25-1,TGTGCCAGCAGTGAATTGGACACCTACAATGAGCAGTTCTTC,CASSELDTYNEQFF
-,17,TRBD2,TRBJ2-1,TRBV11-1,TGTGCCAGCAGCTCCTACGGGGGGGGTTCAACCTACAATGAGCAGTTCTTC,CASSSYGGGSTYNEQFF
-,12,-,TRBJ2-7,TRBV5-6,TGTGCCAGCAGCTGGGCCCTCGGTGAGCAGTACTTC,CASSWALGEQYF
-,15,TRBD1,TRBJ2-2,TRBV2,TGTGCCAGCAGTCCTGACAGGGGGGGCACCGGGGAGCTGTTTTTT,CASSPDRGGTGELFF
-,15,-,TRBJ2-1,TRBV28,TGTGCCAGCACCCTGGGGACTTTCGCCTACAATGAGCAGTTCTTC,CASTLGTFAYNEQFF
-,15,-,TRBJ2-2,TRBV6-5,TGTGCCAGCAGTTACAGTTCCGCGAACACCGGGGAGCTGTTTTTT,CASSYSSANTGELFF
-,16,-,TRBJ2-1,TRBV4-1,TGCGCCAGCAGCCAAGTGTGGGGGGGCGTTAAGGATGAGCAGTTCTTC,CASSQVWGGVKDEQFF
-,17,TRBD1,TRBJ1-1,TRBV7-9,TGTGCCAGCAGCCGGTCAGGCTCATGGACAGGGGACACTGAAGCTTTCTTT,CASSRSGSWTGDTEAFF
-,14,TRBD1,TRBJ1-4,TRBV5-1,TGCGCCAGCAGCTTACCGGGGGACAGTGAAAAACTGTTTTTT,CASSLPGDSEKLFF
-,13,TRBD1,TRBJ1-1,TRBV12-3/TRBV12-4,TGTGCCAGCAGGGCGACAGGGAAGTCTGAAGCTTTCTTT,CASRATGKSEAFF
-,11,-,TRBJ1-1,TRBV28,TGTGCCAGCATGATGAACACTGAAGCTTTCTTT,CASMMNTEAFF
-,18,-,TRBJ2-2,TRBV6-1,TGTGCCAGCAGTGAATTCCCAGGGACCCTGATGAGCGTCTCATGGCTGTTTTTT,CASSEFPGTLMSVSWLFF
-,15,-,TRBJ2-5,TRBV18,TGTGCCAGCTCACCACCTGGCGGGGTCGGGGAGACCCAGTACTTC,CASSPPGGVGETQYF
once,15,-,TRBJ1-6,TRBV4-3,TGCGCCAGCAGCCGGCTCAGCTCCTATAATTCACCCCTCCACTTT,CASSRLSSYNSPLHF
-,16,TRBD2,TRBJ2-3,TRBV12-3/TRBV12-4,TGTGCCAGCAGTGCTACTAGCGGGAAAAGCACAGATACGCAGTATTTT,CASSATSGKSTDTQYF
-,15,TRBD1,TRBJ2-2,TRBV7-7,TGTGCCAGCAGCCCGGGGACAGGGGTTGGCGGGGAGCTGTTTTTT,CASSPGTGVGGELFF
-,11,TRBD1,TRBJ2-1,TRBV29-1,TGCAGCGTTGGCACAGGGGGTGAGCAGTTCTTC,CSVGTGGEQFF
-,11,-,TRBJ1-2,TRBV20-1,TGCAGTGCCCCCGAGGTGGGTGGCTACACCTTC,CSAPEVGGYTF
once,17,-,TRBJ2-3,TRBV10-3,TGTGCCATCAGTGATCGAGGTGGGGGGGCCAACGCGGATACGCAGTATTTT,CAISDRGGGANADTQYF
-,15,-,TRBJ2-3,TRBV3-1,TGTGCCAGCAGCCAACACCCCCCTCCGGCAGATACGCAGTATTTT,CASSQHPPPADTQYF
-,13,-,TRBJ2-5,TRBV20-1,TGCAGTGCTAGAGAAGGGGGGCGAGAGACCCAGTACTTC,CSAREGGRETQYF
-,14,-,TRBJ1-5,TRBV12-3/TRBV12-4,TGTGCCAGCAGTTTCGAGGGAAGAGAACAGCCCCAGCATTTT,CASSFEGREQPQHF
-,14,-,TRBJ1-1,TRBV4-2,TGTGCCAGCAGCCAAGACCGGGACCGACGGGAAGCTTTCTTT,CASSQDRDRREAFF